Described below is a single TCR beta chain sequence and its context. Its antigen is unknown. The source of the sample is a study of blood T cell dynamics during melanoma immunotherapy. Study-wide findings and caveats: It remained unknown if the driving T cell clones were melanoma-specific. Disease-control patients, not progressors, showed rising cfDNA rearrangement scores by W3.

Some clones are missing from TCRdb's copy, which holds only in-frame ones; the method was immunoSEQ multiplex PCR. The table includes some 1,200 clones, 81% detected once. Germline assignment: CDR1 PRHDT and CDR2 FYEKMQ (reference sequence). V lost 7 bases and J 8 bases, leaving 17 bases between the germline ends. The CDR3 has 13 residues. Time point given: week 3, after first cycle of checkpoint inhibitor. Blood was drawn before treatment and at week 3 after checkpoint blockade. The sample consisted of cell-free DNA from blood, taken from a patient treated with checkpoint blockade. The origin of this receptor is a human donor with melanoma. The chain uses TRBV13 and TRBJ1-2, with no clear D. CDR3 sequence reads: CASNPPGVSGYTF. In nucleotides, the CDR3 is TGTGCCAGCAACCCGCCGGGTGTTTCGGGCTACACCTTC. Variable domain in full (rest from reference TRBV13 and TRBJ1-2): AAGVIQSPRHLIKEKRETATLKCYPIPRHDTVYWYQQGPGQDPQFLISFYEKMQSDKGSIPDRFSAQQFSDYHSELNMSSLELGDSALYFCASNPPGVSGYTFGSGTRLTVV.